These 10 T cell receptor beta chains share one sample of origin, sequenced in a study of neurological immune-mediated disorders (dated 2019 in TCRdb). Library method: 5' RACE. The data were produced on an Illumina HiSeq 2500. The raw public reads went through TCRdb reprocessing: fastp at Q25, MiXCR clone calling, in-frame beta chains kept. Here each entry gathers all rows of one CDR3 protein and keeps the most common genes and DNA. This sample holds approximately 66,000 distinct CDR3 sequences; roughly 4.8% were observed only once. The ten largest clones represent about 6.9% of the sample. The sample was PBMCs. The receptors originated from a man between 25 and 39 years old with multiple sclerosis.

This clonotype has a count of ten or more. This rearrangement joins TRBV6-1 to TRBJ1-1; D unclear. Germline V CDR1 and CDR2: MNHNS, SASEGT. V was pared by 5 bases and J by 0 bases, with 10 bases between. This CDR3 comprises 14 residues. The DNA for the CDR3 is TGTGCCAGCAGTATTACAGAGATGAACACTGAAGCTTTCTTT. Its protein product is CASSITEMNTEAFF.

This clonotype has a handful of counts. The chain uses TRBV20-1 and TRBJ2-5; TRBD1 is a possible D gene (6 bases). Germline CDR1 and CDR2: DFQATT and SNEGSKA (reference sequence). The V end lost 3 bases, the J end lost 2 bases, and 13 bases lay between the germline ends. This CDR3 comprises 14 residues. As DNA, the CDR3 is TGCAGTGCTAGGGTACAGGGTTGGCAAGAGACCCAGTACTTC. Protein product: CSARVQGWQETQYF.

This clonotype has at least ten counts. This chain connects TRBV20-1 to TRBJ2-7; 7 bases line up with TRBD2. The CDR3 totals 14 residues. Germline assignment: CDR1 DFQATT and CDR2 SNEGSKA (reference sequence). The V gene end was trimmed by 3 bases and the J gene end by 7 bases; junction bases not matched to a gene: 12. DNA of the CDR3: TGCAGTGCTAGTCGCGGGGGAGAGGGTAATGAGCAGTACTTC. Residues: CSASRGGEGNEQYF.

This clonotype was seen many times. This chain uses TRBV20-1 with TRBJ2-1, with D tentatively TRBD2 (5 bases). The CDR3 is made up of 12 amino acids. V dropped 3 bases and J dropped 10 bases, with 13 bases sitting between them. Germline CDR1 DFQATT, CDR2 SNEGSKA (reference sequence). The CDR3 loop reads CSASSGSGEQFF. CDR3 nucleotides: TGCAGTGCTAGCTCGGGGTCGGGGGAGCAGTTCTTC.

V gene TRBV27 combines with J gene TRBJ2-3, with 7 bases identical to TRBD2. J gave up 2 bases and V 3 bases, and 2 bases lay outside the gene matches. The CDR3 covers 14 residues. The germline CDR1 and CDR2 sequences are MNHEY and SMNVEV (reference sequence). As DNA, the CDR3 is TGTGCCAGCAGTTTCGGGGGGTTCACAGATACGCAGTATTTT. The encoded protein is CASSFGGFTDTQYF.

This clonotype was detected many times. The chain has TRBV15 and TRBJ2-1, with D hard to call. Trimming pared 5 bases from V and 7 bases from J, leaving 18 bases between. Germline CDR1 and CDR2: LNHNV and YYDKDF (reference sequence). The CDR3 has 15 amino acids. CDR3: CATSPRRVGVNEQFF. In DNA form, the CDR3 reads TGTGCCACCAGCCCACGGCGCGTAGGAGTAAATGAGCAGTTCTTC.

This clonotype was seen ten or more times. The chain recombines TRBV7-9 with TRBJ1-1; D is uncertain. In germline, CDR1 is SEHNR, CDR2 FQNEAQ (reference sequence). Trimming removed 5 bases at V and 4 bases at J, with 14 bases between. This CDR3 has 14 residues. CDR3 bases: TGTGCCAGCAGCCCCCCCAAGGATCGCACTGAAGCTTTCTTT. Translating gives CASSPPKDRTEAFF. The variable domain in full, completed from reference TRBV7-9 and TRBJ1-1, reads DTGVSQNPRHKITKRGQNVTFRCDPISEHNRLYWYRQTLGQGPEFLTYFQNEAQLEKSRLLSDRFSAERPKGSFSTLEIQRTEQGDSAMYLCASSPPKDRTEAFFGQGTRLTVV.

CDR3 region: CASSQDLSTSGGGETQYF. The CDR3 nucleotides read TGTGCCAGCAGCCAAGACCTATCAACTAGCGGGGGAGGTGAGACCCAGTACTTC. The rearrangement joins TRBV4-2 to TRBJ2-5; 11 bases match TRBD2. Per germline, CDR1 LGHNA and CDR2 YNFKEQ. The length of the CDR3 is 18 residues. V shed 0 bases and J 5 bases; nucleotides not matched to a gene: 11.

This clonotype was picked up many times. This chain uses TRBV5-6 with TRBJ2-7; D not resolved. Trimming stripped 4 bases from V and 3 bases from J, with 14 bases between. The CDR3 spans 14 residues. Germline CDR1 SGHDT, CDR2 YYEEEE. DNA of the CDR3: TGTGCCAGCAGCCAACAAGTAAGGGACTACGAGCAGTACGTC. Its translation is CASSQQVRDYEQYV.

This clonotype was seen ten or more times. V is TRBV5-8 and J is TRBJ1-1; D remains unclear. This CDR3 region has 14 residues. Germline-derived CDR1 and CDR2 are SGHTS and YDEGEE. V shed 4 bases and J shed 7 bases, with 17 bases lying between them. The CDR3 here is CASSTYSSLGEAFF. The DNA of the CDR3 is TGTGCCAGCAGCACCTACAGTTCACTCGGTGAAGCTTTCTTT.